Below, 10 T cell receptor beta chains from the same sample are listed, as sequenced in a study of blood T cell repertoires in COVID-19. The assay was immunoSEQ multiplex PCR, and TCRdb's table has in-frame clones only and misses some. The sample includes roughly 160,000 clones, approximately 84% of them seen just once. Sequencing input: PBMCs or T cells enriched from blood (not recorded which). The receptors were gathered from a woman between 45 and 65 years old who had recovered from COVID-19.

The chain employs TRBV7-2 and TRBJ1-5, with TRBD1 matching over 7 bases. There are 13 residues in the CDR3. V lost 6 bases, J lost 6 bases, and 5 bases stayed unmatched. Germline CDR1 SGHTA, CDR2 FQGNSA. CDR3 region: CASSQGGGQPQHF. The CDR3 nucleotides are TGTGCCAGCAGTCAGGGGGGCGGTCAGCCCCAGCATTTT.

The J gene is TRBJ2-3, the V gene TRBV19, with TRBD1 matching over 8 bases. The CDR3 is 15 amino acids. The V gene's germline CDR1 is LNHDA and CDR2 SQIVND (reference sequence). Losses at the gene ends were 3 bases for V and 2 bases for J; bases not matched to a gene: 4. The CDR3 region has the DNA TGTGCCAGTAGTATCCAGGACAGGGACACAGATACGCAGTATTTT. Translation gives CASSIQDRDTDTQYF.

Many counts were recorded for this clone. V gene TRBV3-1 (or the pseudogene TRBV3-2) combines with J gene TRBJ2-7; unclear D gene. The germline CDR1 and CDR2 sequences are LGHDT and YNNKEL (reference sequence). The V end was cut by 1 base, the J end by 0 bases, with 4 bases between. CDR3 length: 13 amino acids. As DNA, the CDR3 is TGTGCCAGCAGCCAAGTTTACTCCTACGAGCAGTACTTC. Residues: CASSQVYSYEQYF.

The chain recombines TRBV7-8 with TRBJ2-7; 14 bases align to TRBD2. The junction had 3 bases not matched to a gene; V was cut back by 5 bases and J by 0 bases. Germline lookup yields CDR1 SGHVS and CDR2 FQNEAQ. The CDR3 has 16 amino acids. This chain's CDR3 is CASSPGLAGGSYEQYF. In DNA form, the CDR3 reads TGTGCCAGCAGCCCCGGACTAGCGGGAGGCTCCTACGAGCAGTACTTC.

CDR3 DNA: TGCGCCAGCAGTATGGACAGCCTCAATCAGCCCCAGCATTTT. Protein sequence: CASSMDSLNQPQHF. This rearrangement joins TRBV10-2 to TRBJ1-5, with a possible D match to TRBD1 (6 bases). This CDR3 is 14 amino acids long. Between the trimmed V and J ends, which lost 5 bases and 3 bases, there was a span of 11 bases. Per germline, CDR1 WSHSY and CDR2 SAAADI.

The chain joins TRBV28 to TRBJ2-7; 10 bases map to TRBD1. The CDR3 is 15 amino acids. Losses at the gene ends were 8 bases for V and 2 bases for J; bases not matched to a gene: 9. Germline V gene data show CDR1 as MDHEN and CDR2 as SYDVKM. CDR3 sequence: CASQDRDRGPYEQYF. The CDR3 DNA sequence: TGTGCCAGCCAAGACCGGGACAGGGGCCCCTACGAGCAGTACTTC.

This clone was picked up one time. J is TRBJ2-3 and V is TRBV4-1; D is perhaps TRBD1 (6 bases). Trimming pared 5 bases from V and 2 bases from J, leaving 8 bases between. This CDR3 region has 13 residues. Germline CDR1 reads MGHRA; CDR2 reads YSYEKL. CDR3 sequence (DNA): TGCGCCAGCAGCACAGGGTACACAGATACGCAGTATTTT. Translating gives CASSTGYTDTQYF.

The chain is built from TRBV7-9 and TRBJ2-3, with a possible D match to TRBD2 (6 bases). The CDR3 has 14 amino acids. The V end was cut by 5 bases, the J end by 2 bases, with 11 bases between. The germline V gene encodes CDR1 SEHNR and CDR2 FQNEAQ (reference sequence). CDR3: CASSPGSPTDTQYF. CDR3 nucleotides: TGTGCCAGCAGCCCCGGGAGTCCCACAGATACGCAGTATTTT.

V gene TRBV5-6 combines with J gene TRBJ1-3; D call uncertain. This CDR3 is built from 14 residues. V dropped 4 bases and J dropped 2 bases, with 10 bases sitting between them. Germline V gives CDR1 SGHDT, CDR2 YYEEEE. CDR3 bases: TGTGCCAGCAGCCCCGGGGAGACTGGAAACACCATATATTTT. Its translation is CASSPGETGNTIYF.

The chain has TRBV25-1 and TRBJ1-4; 7 positions match TRBD1. Germline loops: CDR1 MGHDK, CDR2 SYGVNS. CDR3 length equals 15 residues. J was trimmed by 6 bases and V by 4 bases; bases with no gene match: 8. DNA for the CDR3: TGTGCCAGCAGTGTTTTGAGGGGGCCTGATGAAAAACTGTTTTTT. The encoded protein is CASSVLRGPDEKLFF. The whole variable domain, remainder taken from reference TRBV25-1 and TRBJ1-4, is EADIYQTPRYLVIGTGKKITLECSQTMGHDKMYWYQQDPGMELHLIHYSYGVNSTEKGDLSSESTVSRIRTEHFPLTLESARPSHTSQYLCASSVLRGPDEKLFFGSGTQLSVL.